This T cell receptor (beta chain) was documented in a study of cytomegalovirus exposure and HLA in healthy donors. Study conclusions and caveats: TCR beta chains numbering under 200 were designated cytomegalovirus-associated.

Remarks on this clone: What it binds is unknown.

The PCR ran on 60 Vbeta and 13 Jbeta primers. Only in-frame clones appear in the TCRdb table, and some are missing; sequencing was by immunoSEQ multiplex PCR. Of approximately 61,000 clones listed, around 80% are singletons. The ends lost 3 bases at V and 7 bases at J; junction bases unmatched: 11. CDR1 and CDR2 (germline): MNHEY, SMNVEV (reference sequence). The CDR3 extends over 16 amino acids. The TCR was taken from a man aged 50 or older in good health and CMV-seropositive. V usage is TRBV27 and J usage is TRBJ2-1; 8 nucleotides line up with TRBD2. Sequencing input: PBMCs. Here the CDR3 DNA reads TGTGCCAGCAGTTTTGGGGGACTAGTGTGGGGGAATGAGCAGTTCTTC. Protein sequence: CASSFGGLVWGNEQFF.